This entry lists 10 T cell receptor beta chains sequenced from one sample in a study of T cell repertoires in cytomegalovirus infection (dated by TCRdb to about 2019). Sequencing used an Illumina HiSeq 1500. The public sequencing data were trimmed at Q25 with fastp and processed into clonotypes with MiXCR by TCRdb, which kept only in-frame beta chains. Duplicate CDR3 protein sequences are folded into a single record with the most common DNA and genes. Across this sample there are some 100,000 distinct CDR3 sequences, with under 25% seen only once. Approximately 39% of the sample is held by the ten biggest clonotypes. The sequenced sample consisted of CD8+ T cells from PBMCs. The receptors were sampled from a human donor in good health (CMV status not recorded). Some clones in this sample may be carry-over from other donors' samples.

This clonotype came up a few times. The CDR3 reads CASSPLAGGVSDTQYF. CDR3 DNA sequence: TGTGCCAGCAGCCCTTTAGCGGGAGGAGTGTCAGATACGCAGTATTTT. This sequence joins TRBV11-2 and TRBJ2-3, with 10 positions matching TRBD2. Germline trimming cut 5 bases from V and 4 bases from J; bases unmatched to any gene: 9. Per germline, CDR1 SGHAT and CDR2 FQNNGV. This CDR3 has 16 amino acids.

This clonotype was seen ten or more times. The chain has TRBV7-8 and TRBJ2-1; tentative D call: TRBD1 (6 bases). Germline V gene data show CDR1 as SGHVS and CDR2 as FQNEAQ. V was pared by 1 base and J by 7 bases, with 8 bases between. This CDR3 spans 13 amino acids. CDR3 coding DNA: TGTGCCAGCAGCTTAGGACAGGCGAATGAGCAGTTCTTC. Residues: CASSLGQANEQFF.

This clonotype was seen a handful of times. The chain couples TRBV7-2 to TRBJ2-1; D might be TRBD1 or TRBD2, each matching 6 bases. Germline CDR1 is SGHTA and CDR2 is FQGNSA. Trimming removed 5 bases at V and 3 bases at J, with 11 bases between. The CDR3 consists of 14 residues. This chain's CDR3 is CASSRGGGYNEQFF. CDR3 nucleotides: TGTGCCAGCAGCCGAGGGGGAGGCTACAATGAGCAGTTCTTC. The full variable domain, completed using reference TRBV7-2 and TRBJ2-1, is GAGVSQSPSNKVTEKGKDVELRCDPISGHTALYWYRQSLGQGLEFLIYFQGNSAPDKSGLPSDRFSAERTGGSVSTLTIQRTQQEDSAVYLCASSRGGGYNEQFFGPGTRLTVL.

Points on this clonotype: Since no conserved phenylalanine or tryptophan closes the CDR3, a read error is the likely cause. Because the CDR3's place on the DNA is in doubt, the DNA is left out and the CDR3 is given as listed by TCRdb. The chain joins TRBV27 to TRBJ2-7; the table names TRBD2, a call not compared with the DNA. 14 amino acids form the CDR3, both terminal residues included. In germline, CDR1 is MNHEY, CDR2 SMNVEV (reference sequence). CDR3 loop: CASSLSSGRLGLYI.

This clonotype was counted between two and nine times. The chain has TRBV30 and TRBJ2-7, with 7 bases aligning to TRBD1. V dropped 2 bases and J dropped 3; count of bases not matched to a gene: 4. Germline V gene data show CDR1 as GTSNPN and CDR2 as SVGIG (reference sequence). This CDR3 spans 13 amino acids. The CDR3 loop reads CAWSPGTDYEQYF. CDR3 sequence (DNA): TGTGCCTGGAGTCCCGGGACAGACTACGAGCAGTACTTC.

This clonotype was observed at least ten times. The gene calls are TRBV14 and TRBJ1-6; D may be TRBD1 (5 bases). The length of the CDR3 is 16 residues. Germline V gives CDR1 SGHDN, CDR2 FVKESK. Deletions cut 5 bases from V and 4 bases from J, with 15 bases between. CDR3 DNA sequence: TGTGCCAGCAGCGTACTCGGGACCCTTTATAATTCACCCCTCCACTTT. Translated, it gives CASSVLGTLYNSPLHF.

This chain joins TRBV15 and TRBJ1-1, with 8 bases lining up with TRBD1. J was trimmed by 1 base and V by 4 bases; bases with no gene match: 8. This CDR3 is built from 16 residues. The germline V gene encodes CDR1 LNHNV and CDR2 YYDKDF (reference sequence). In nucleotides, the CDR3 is TGTGCCACCAGCACGAGGACAGGGCGCGGGAACACTGAAGCTTTCTTT. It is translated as CATSTRTGRGNTEAFF.

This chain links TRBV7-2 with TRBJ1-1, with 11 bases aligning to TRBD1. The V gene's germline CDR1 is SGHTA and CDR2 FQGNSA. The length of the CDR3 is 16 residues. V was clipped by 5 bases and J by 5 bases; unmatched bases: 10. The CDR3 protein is CASSLTGTGGQTEAFF. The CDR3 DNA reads TGTGCCAGCAGCCTCACCGGGACAGGGGGACAGACTGAAGCTTTCTTT.

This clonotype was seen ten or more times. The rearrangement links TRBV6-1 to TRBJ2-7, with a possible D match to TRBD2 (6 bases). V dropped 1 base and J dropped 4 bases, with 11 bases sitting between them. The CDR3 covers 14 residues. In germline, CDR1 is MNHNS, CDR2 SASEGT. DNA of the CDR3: TGTGCCAGCAGTGAAGGGACCGGGGGATACGAGCAGTACTTC. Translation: CASSEGTGGYEQYF.

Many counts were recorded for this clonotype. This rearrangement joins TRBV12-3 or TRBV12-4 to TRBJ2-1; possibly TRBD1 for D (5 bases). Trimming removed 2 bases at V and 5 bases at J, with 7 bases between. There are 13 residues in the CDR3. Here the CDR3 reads CASSLLGDNEQFF. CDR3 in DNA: TGTGCCAGCAGTTTACTAGGGGACAATGAGCAGTTCTTC.